This is a list of T cell receptor beta chains from one sample in a study of T cell responses to AZD1222 COVID-19 vaccine. Sequencing was performed with immunoSEQ multiplex PCR; in TCRdb, only in-frame clones are kept and a portion is missing. The repertoire holds some 72,000 clones, with about 91% as singletons. The source was peripheral blood, collected on day 0 of MenACWY control vaccination. The receptor set was obtained from an adult in good health. The conserved cysteine and the conserved F or W are not part of the CDR3 here.

CDR3 protein: ARNGGELF
V gene: TRBV5-1
J gene: TRBJ2-2

CDR3 protein: ASTGVGTDTQY
V gene: TRBV2
J gene: TRBJ2-3

CDR3 protein: AIGTTGNTIY
V gene: TRBV10-3
J gene: TRBJ1-3

CDR3 protein: AWSTQTGLGQPQH
V gene: TRBV30
J gene: TRBJ1-5

CDR3 protein: ASGTATGLNNEQF
V gene: TRBV2
J gene: TRBJ2-1

CDR3 protein: ASSFRRQETQY
V gene: TRBV27
J gene: TRBJ2-5

CDR3 protein: ASSQSGTGQNTQY
V gene: TRBV6-2/TRBV6-3
J gene: TRBJ2-3

CDR3 protein: ASSLGTISYEQY
V gene: TRBV2
J gene: TRBJ2-7

CDR3 protein: ASSLETGADTEAF
V gene: TRBV5-8
J gene: TRBJ1-1

CDR3 protein: ASSLWDSSYNEQF
V gene: TRBV5-6
J gene: TRBJ2-1

CDR3 protein: ASSFRDRTEAF
V gene: TRBV9
J gene: TRBJ1-1

CDR3 protein: ASSLFQGATEAF
V gene: TRBV7-2
J gene: TRBJ1-1

CDR3 protein: ASSLNSRPGGWYEQY
V gene: TRBV16
J gene: TRBJ2-7

CDR3 protein: ASSLGQEYTDTQY
V gene: TRBV5-1
J gene: TRBJ2-3

CDR3 protein: ATSDFFSGDTQY
V gene: TRBV24-1
J gene: TRBJ2-3

CDR3 protein: ASSLLQGDTGELF
V gene: TRBV5-1
J gene: TRBJ2-2

CDR3 protein: ASSPGGVGGRRI
V gene: TRBV7-2
J gene: TRBJ2-1

CDR3 protein: ASSLAGPLQETQY
V gene: TRBV28
J gene: TRBJ2-5

CDR3 protein: ASSLERTSTDTQY
V gene: TRBV14
J gene: TRBJ2-3

CDR3 protein: ASSYRGGAFDTQY
V gene: TRBV6-5
J gene: TRBJ2-3

CDR3 protein: ASSLGPPHNSPLH
V gene: TRBV7-9
J gene: TRBJ1-6

CDR3 protein: ASSQGGTGSLLGGYT
V gene: TRBV4-3
J gene: TRBJ1-2

CDR3 protein: ASSLGVNQPQH
V gene: TRBV12-3/TRBV12-4
J gene: TRBJ1-5

CDR3 protein: ASSIQTGIAKNIQY
V gene: TRBV19
J gene: TRBJ2-4

CDR3 protein: ASSPGHSGNTIY
V gene: TRBV6-2/TRBV6-3
J gene: TRBJ1-3

CDR3 protein: ASSGDRVFYEQY
V gene: TRBV2
J gene: TRBJ2-7

CDR3 protein: ATTLDRDTEAF
V gene: TRBV2
J gene: TRBJ1-1

CDR3 protein: ASSWQGADEQF
V gene: TRBV5-1
J gene: TRBJ2-1

CDR3 protein: ASSFWTENTEAF
V gene: TRBV7-9
J gene: TRBJ1-1

CDR3 protein: ASSRDSFSTDTQY
V gene: TRBV5-4
J gene: TRBJ2-3

CDR3 protein: ASSPRAGVVSYEQY
V gene: TRBV28
J gene: TRBJ2-7

CDR3 protein: ASSCSNPFHNHNSPLH
V gene: TRBV3-1/TRBV3-2
J gene: TRBJ1-6

CDR3 protein: ASSEGLADLAPAKNIQY
V gene: TRBV9
J gene: TRBJ2-4

CDR3 protein: ASSPHAGLQETQY
V gene: TRBV28
J gene: TRBJ2-5

CDR3 protein: ASSYRAGLYEQY
V gene: TRBV6-5
J gene: TRBJ2-7

CDR3 protein: ASSGEQGSNQPQH
V gene: TRBV2
J gene: TRBJ1-5

CDR3 protein: ASSHSAGILYYEQY
V gene: TRBV5-5
J gene: TRBJ2-7